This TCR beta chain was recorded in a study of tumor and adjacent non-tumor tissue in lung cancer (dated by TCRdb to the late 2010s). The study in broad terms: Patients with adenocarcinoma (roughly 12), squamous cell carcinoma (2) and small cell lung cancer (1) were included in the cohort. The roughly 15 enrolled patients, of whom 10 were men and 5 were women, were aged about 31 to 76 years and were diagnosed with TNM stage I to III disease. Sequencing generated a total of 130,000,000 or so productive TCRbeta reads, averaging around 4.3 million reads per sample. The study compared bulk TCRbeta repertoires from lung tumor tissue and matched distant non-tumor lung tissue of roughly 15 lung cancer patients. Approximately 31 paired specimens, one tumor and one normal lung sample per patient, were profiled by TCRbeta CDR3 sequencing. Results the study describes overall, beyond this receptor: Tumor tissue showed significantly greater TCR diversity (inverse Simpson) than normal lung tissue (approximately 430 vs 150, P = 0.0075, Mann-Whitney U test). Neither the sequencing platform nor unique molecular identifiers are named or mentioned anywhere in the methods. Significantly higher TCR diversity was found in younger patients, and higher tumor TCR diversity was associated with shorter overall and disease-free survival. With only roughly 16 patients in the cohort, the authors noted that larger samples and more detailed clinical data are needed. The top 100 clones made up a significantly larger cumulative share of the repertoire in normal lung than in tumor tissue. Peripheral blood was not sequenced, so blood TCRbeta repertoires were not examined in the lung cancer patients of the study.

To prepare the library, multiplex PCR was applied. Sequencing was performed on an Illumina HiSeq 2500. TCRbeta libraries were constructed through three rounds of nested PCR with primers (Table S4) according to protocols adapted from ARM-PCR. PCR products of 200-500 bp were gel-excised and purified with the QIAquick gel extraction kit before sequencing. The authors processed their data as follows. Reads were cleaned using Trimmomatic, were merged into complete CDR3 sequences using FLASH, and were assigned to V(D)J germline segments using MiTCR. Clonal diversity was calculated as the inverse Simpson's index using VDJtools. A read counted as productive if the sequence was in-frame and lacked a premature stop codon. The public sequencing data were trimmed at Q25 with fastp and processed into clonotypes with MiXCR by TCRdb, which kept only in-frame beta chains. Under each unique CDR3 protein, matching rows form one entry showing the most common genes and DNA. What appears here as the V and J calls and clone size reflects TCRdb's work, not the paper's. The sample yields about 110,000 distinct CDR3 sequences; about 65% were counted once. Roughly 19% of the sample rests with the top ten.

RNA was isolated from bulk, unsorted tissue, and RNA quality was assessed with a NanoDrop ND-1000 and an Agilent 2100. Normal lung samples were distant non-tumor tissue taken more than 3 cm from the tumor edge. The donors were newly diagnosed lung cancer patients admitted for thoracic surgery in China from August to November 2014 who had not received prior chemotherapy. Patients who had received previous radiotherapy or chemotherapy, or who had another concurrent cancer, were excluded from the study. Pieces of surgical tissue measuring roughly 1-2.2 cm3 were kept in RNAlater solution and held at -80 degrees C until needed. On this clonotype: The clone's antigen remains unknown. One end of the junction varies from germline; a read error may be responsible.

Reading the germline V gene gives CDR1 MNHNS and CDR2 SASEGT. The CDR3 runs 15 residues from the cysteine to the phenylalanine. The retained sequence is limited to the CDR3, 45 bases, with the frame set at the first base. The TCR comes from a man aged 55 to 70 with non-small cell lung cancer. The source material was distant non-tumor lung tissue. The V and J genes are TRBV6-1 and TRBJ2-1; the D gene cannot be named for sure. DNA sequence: TGTGCCAGCAGTGAGGCGGAACCGAGAATCAATAAGCAGTTCTTC. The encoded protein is CASSEAEPRINKQFF.